The TCR beta chain under discussion was sequenced for a study of T cell changes during pregnancy in multiple sclerosis. TCRdb keeps only in-frame clones here, not all; method: immunoSEQ multiplex PCR. The data hold 25,000 to 35,000 clones, with 80% to 90% observed a single time. The CDR3 is 12 residues long. Trimming cost V 11 bases and J 2 bases, with 12 bases left between them. CDR1 is SGHAT and CDR2 is FQDESV in the germline V gene (reference sequence). This receptor was obtained from a female donor with multiple sclerosis, enrolled in a pregnancy study. This specimen was CD8+ T cells from peripheral blood mononuclear cells, taken in the second trimester of pregnancy. The V gene is TRBV11-1, the J gene TRBJ2-5, with D possibly matching TRBD1 (5 bases). This CDR3 is CAVRGVQETQYF. Here the CDR3 DNA reads TGTGCCGTAAGGGGTGTGCAAGAGACCCAGTACTTC.